This T cell receptor beta chain was recorded in a study of metastatic and nonmetastatic thyroid tumors. Background on the study: Both malignant and benign thyroid patients supplied peripheral blood and tumor or nodule tissue samples, across which the repertoires of these patients were then compared.

Original methodology: Building a distant-metastasis classifier for papillary thyroid cancer drew on CDR3 differences across clinicopathological groups. TCRdb reassembled clones from the PCR reads with MiXCR. The V and J calls were determined by TCRdb, not by the authors. Here the sample spans about 30,000 clones, about 25% being singletons. Every patient was untreated before thyroid surgery. This clone was seen repeatedly, ten times or more. The antigen remains undetermined. Overall study findings and caveats: It was reportedly found that TCR beta diversity was significantly higher in malignant thyroid tumors than in benign nodules, a difference seen in both blood and tumor samples.

Germline V gene sequence: CDR1 SGHRS, CDR2 YFSETQ. The CDR3 covers 15 residues. Trimming removed 3 bases from V and 0 bases from J; junction bases left unmatched: 3. This receptor was identified in a female donor with papillary thyroid cancer or a benign thyroid nodule (not recorded which). Some clones in this sample may be carry-over from other donors' samples. The chain uses TRBV5-1 and TRBJ2-7, with TRBD2 matching 10 bases. Sample: blood. DNA for the CDR3: TGCGCCAGCAGCTCGACTAGCGGGTCCTCCTACGAGCAGTACTTC. Translating gives CASSSTSGSSYEQYF.